The 8 T cell receptor beta chains below all came from one sample that was sequenced in a study of blood T cell repertoires in COVID-19. The protocol was immunoSEQ multiplex PCR, while the TCRdb copy is restricted to in-frame clones and leaves out a portion. The table shows a few hundred thousand clones, with approximately 84% occurring only once. Sequenced input: PBMCs or T cells enriched from blood (not recorded which). Source of these receptors: a woman in her forties or fifties who had been exposed to COVID-19.

The rearrangement joins TRBV28 to TRBJ1-1, with D unclear. There are 14 residues in the CDR3. Trimming took 5 bases from V and 0 from J, leaving 10 bases between them. Germline CDR1 MDHEN, CDR2 SYDVKM. The DNA of the CDR3 is TGTGCCAGCAGTCCGCCGGGATTGAACACTGAAGCTTTCTTT. Encoded protein: CASSPPGLNTEAFF.

The genes are TRBV6-5 and TRBJ1-1; 8 bases are a match to TRBD1. The CDR3 contains 13 residues. V was clipped by 7 bases and J by 6 bases; unmatched bases: 7. Germline V gene data show CDR1 as MNHEY and CDR2 as SVGAGI. As DNA, the CDR3 is TGTGCCAGCACAGGCAGGGGGCCCGCTGAAGCTTTCTTT. It codes for CASTGRGPAEAFF.

This clone appeared once. The chain employs TRBV11-2 and TRBJ1-1; maybe TRBD1 (6 bases). Germline V gene lookup returns CDR1 SGHAT and CDR2 FQNNGV. The CDR3 has 19 residues. Trimming stripped 1 base from V and 0 bases from J, with 21 bases between. The CDR3 region has the DNA TGTGCCAGCAGCTTAGGGTCTCAGGGCAGGGGCGGTTTGAACACTGAAGCTTTCTTT. The encoded protein is CASSLGSQGRGGLNTEAFF.

This clone was seen a handful of times. The V call is TRBV2, the J call TRBJ1-3; no clear D. Between the trimmed V and J ends, which lost 0 bases and 4 bases, there was a span of 13 bases. The CDR3 runs to 16 residues. Germline CDR1 SNHLY, CDR2 FYNNEI. CDR3 DNA sequence: TGTGCCAGCAGTGAAGCGCGGGCCTCCGGGGGAAACACCATATATTTT. As protein: CASSEARASGGNTIYF.

The V call is TRBV7-2, the J call TRBJ2-7; 13 bases match TRBD2. The germline V gene has CDR1 SGHTA and CDR2 FQGNSA. This CDR3 has 14 residues. Trimming at V came to 5 bases and at J to 7 bases, leaving 5 bases not matched to a gene. The CDR3 loop reads CASSARTSGGEQYF. As DNA, the CDR3 is TGTGCCAGCAGCGCTCGGACTAGCGGGGGTGAGCAGTACTTC.

The chain recombines TRBV7-2 with TRBJ2-1; possible D gene TRBD2, 7 bases. Germline V lookup: CDR1 SGHTA, CDR2 FQGNSA. The CDR3 spans 16 residues. Trimming pared 5 bases from V and 0 bases from J, leaving 14 bases between. The CDR3 bases are TGTGCCAGCAGCCCGTCGCGGGGGCTCTCCTACAATGAGCAGTTCTTC. Its protein is CASSPSRGLSYNEQFF.

The rearrangement uses TRBV4-1 and TRBJ1-1, with D tentatively TRBD1 (6 bases). This CDR3 has 13 residues. V shed 7 bases and J shed 7 bases, with 16 bases lying between them. Germline assignment: CDR1 MGHRA and CDR2 YSYEKL. Here the CDR3 DNA reads TGCGCCAGCAAAATCGCTGGGGGCAGTGAAGCTTTCTTT. It specifies CASKIAGGSEAFF.

The sample holds a few counts of this clone. The rearrangement joins TRBV10-3 to TRBJ2-4, with a possible D match to TRBD2 (6 bases). Germline V gene data show CDR1 as ENHRY and CDR2 as SYGVKD. The CDR3 totals 14 residues. Trimming took 2 bases from V and 9 from J, leaving 14 bases between them. The CDR3 coding sequence is TGTGCCATCAGTGAGAACTGGGAGGCGAGCATTCAGTACTTC. The encoded protein is CAISENWEASIQYF.